This is a list of T cell receptor beta chains from one sample in a study of cytomegalovirus exposure and HLA in healthy donors. Here immunoSEQ multiplex PCR was the method, and the copy in TCRdb shows in-frame clones only, minus some. Found here are about 59,000 clones; the top ten clones hold less than 6%. Sequencing input: PBMCs. These receptors all come from a man between 25 and 39 years old in good health and CMV-seropositive. CDR3s include the opening cysteine and the closing phenylalanine or tryptophan. The D gene is left open where the match is weak.

v_gene	j_gene	d_gene	CDR3aa	CDR3nt
TRBV5-1	TRBJ1-5	TRBD1	CASSWGGTGNQPQHF	TGCGCCAGCAGCTGGGGGGGGACAGGGAATCAGCCCCAGCATTTT
TRBV30	TRBJ1-2	TRBD1	CAWSVGTGEGYTF	TGTGCCTGGAGTGTAGGTACAGGGGAAGGCTACACCTTC
TRBV9	TRBJ2-7	NA	CASSVRDNYEQYF	TGTGCCAGCAGCGTACGGGACAACTACGAGCAGTACTTC
TRBV7-2	TRBJ1-5	TRBD1	CASSPSDRDYSQPQHF	TGTGCCAGCAGCCCTTCGGACAGGGACTATTCCCAGCCCCAGCATTTT
TRBV30	TRBJ2-7	TRBD1	CAWSLGTATYEQYF	TGTGCCTGGAGCCTGGGGACAGCAACCTACGAGCAGTACTTC
TRBV6-1	TRBJ1-1	TRBD1	CASSEGTGGTEAFF	TGTGCCAGCAGTGAAGGGACAGGGGGCACTGAAGCTTTCTTT
TRBV7-2	TRBJ2-3	NA	CASSLDRDTQYF	TGTGCCAGCAGCTTAGACAGAGATACGCAGTATTTT
TRBV7-3	TRBJ2-5	TRBD2	CASSLKRSSGRRETQYF	TGTGCCAGCAGCCTTAAAAGGTCCAGCGGGAGAAGGGAGACCCAGTACTTC
TRBV4-1	TRBJ2-3	TRBD2	CASSQEPGLATDTQYF	TGCGCCAGCAGCCAAGAACCGGGACTAGCCACAGATACGCAGTATTTT
TRBV6-5	TRBJ1-1	NA	CASSPTTGGGTEAFF	TGTGCCAGCAGTCCTACGACAGGCGGGGGTACTGAAGCTTTCTTT
TRBV7-2	TRBJ2-4	TRBD2	CASSLVAGTSGVGIQYF	TGTGCCAGCAGCTTAGTGGCGGGGACTAGCGGGGTGGGGATTCAGTACTTC
TRBV6-5	TRBJ2-7	TRBD2	CASSWVRAGAYEQYF	TGTGCCAGCAGCTGGGTTCGAGCGGGAGCCTACGAGCAGTACTTC
TRBV19	TRBJ2-1	TRBD2	CASRNSGTSSEQFF	TGTGCCAGTCGAAACTCCGGGACTAGCAGTGAGCAGTTCTTC
TRBV7-3	TRBJ2-1	TRBD2	CASSSTSGMYNEQFF	TGTGCCAGCAGCTCCACTAGCGGGATGTACAATGAGCAGTTCTTC
TRBV9	TRBJ2-3	TRBD2	CASSVTLAGGSQYF	TGTGCCAGCAGCGTAACCTTAGCGGGAGGGTCGCAGTATTTT
TRBV5-1	TRBJ1-1	NA	CPSSLLQGNTEAFF	TGCCCCAGCAGCCTGCTACAGGGAAACACTGAAGCTTTCTTT
TRBV30	TRBJ2-5	TRBD2	CAWSISGSYATQYF	TGTGCCTGGAGTATTAGCGGGAGTTACGCGACCCAGTACTTC
TRBV4-1	TRBJ2-4	NA	CASSQAQGSVDIQYF	TGCGCCAGCAGCCAAGCTCAGGGTTCGGTCGACATTCAGTACTTC
TRBV7-3	TRBJ1-1	NA	CASSLGPQNEAFF	TGTGCCAGCAGCTTGGGCCCCCAAAACGAAGCTTTCTTT
TRBV19	TRBJ2-3	TRBD2	CASSTIAGGLDTQYF	TGTGCCAGTAGTACCATAGCGGGGGGGCTTGATACGCAGTATTTT
TRBV5-1	TRBJ2-1	NA	CASSLGESSYNEQFF	TGCGCCAGCAGCTTGGGAGAGAGCTCCTACAATGAGCAGTTCTTC
TRBV19	TRBJ2-7	TRBD1	CASSSGQGYEQYF	TGTGCCAGTAGTTCGGGACAGGGCTACGAGCAGTACTTC
TRBV4-1	TRBJ2-7	TRBD1	CASSQGLGQGAGEQYF	TGCGCCAGCAGCCAAGGCCTAGGACAGGGGGCTGGCGAGCAGTACTTC
TRBV5-6	TRBJ2-7	TRBD1	CASSLGRTGGTYEQYF	TGTGCCAGCAGCTTGGGAAGGACAGGGGGGACCTACGAGCAGTACTTC
TRBV11-3	TRBJ1-1	NA	CASNGQNTYEAFF	TGTGCCAGCAACGGACAGAACACCTATGAAGCTTTCTTT
TRBV11-3	TRBJ2-4	TRBD2	CASSLGERSGATKNIQYF	TGTGCCAGCAGCTTAGGGGAAAGGAGCGGGGCGACCAAAAACATTCAGTACTTC
TRBV10-3	TRBJ1-1	TRBD1	CAISAQGVYTEAFF	TGTGCCATCAGTGCACAGGGGGTGTACACTGAAGCTTTCTTT
TRBV6-6	TRBJ1-5	NA	CASSYSRDNSNQPQHF	TGTGCCAGCAGTTACAGCAGGGACAATAGCAATCAGCCCCAGCATTTT
TRBV4-1	TRBJ1-4	NA	CASSQDRRFDEKLFF	TGCGCCAGCAGCCAAGACAGGAGGTTTGATGAAAAACTGTTTTTT
TRBV7-9	TRBJ2-1	NA	CASSTPPGAPDNEQFF	TGTGCCAGCAGCACTCCCCCAGGGGCCCCCGACAATGAGCAGTTCTTC
TRBV23-1	TRBJ2-7	NA	CASSQLRQCEQYF	TGCGCCAGCAGTCAATTGCGCCAATGCGAGCAGTACTTC
TRBV7-3	TRBJ2-3	TRBD2	CASSSGGSGGDTQYF	TGTGCCAGCAGCTCTGGTGGTAGCGGGGGTGATACGCAGTATTTT
TRBV30	TRBJ1-2	TRBD1	CARKTGGVGYGYTF	TGTGCCCGAAAGACAGGGGGCGTTGGCTATGGCTACACCTTC
TRBV5-1	TRBJ2-1	TRBD2	CASSFQREPDNEQFF	TGCGCCAGCAGCTTTCAGCGGGAGCCTGACAATGAGCAGTTCTTC
TRBV5-4	TRBJ1-2	TRBD1	CASSLQGTGSYGYTF	TGTGCCAGCAGCTTGCAAGGGACAGGGTCGTATGGCTACACCTTC
TRBV10-3	TRBJ2-1	TRBD2	CAISAGTSGFLDNEQFF	TGTGCCATCAGTGCGGGGACTAGCGGGTTCCTCGACAATGAGCAGTTCTTC
TRBV28	TRBJ2-3	TRBD2	CASSTHIAGSADKQYF	TGTGCCAGCAGCACCCACATAGCGGGAAGTGCAGATAAGCAGTATTTT
TRBV6-5	TRBJ1-5	NA	CASSREGIQPQHF	TGTGCCAGCAGTCGAGAGGGTATTCAGCCCCAGCATTTT
TRBV4-2	TRBJ1-3	NA	CASSQEETGGNTIYF	TGTGCCAGCAGCCAAGAAGAGACAGGAGGAAACACCATATATTTT
TRBV11-2	TRBJ1-4	NA	CASSLESRGNEKLFF	TGTGCCAGCAGCTTAGAGAGTAGGGGGAATGAAAAACTGTTTTTT
TRBV5-1	TRBJ2-1	TRBD2	CATRLAGLPDNEQFF	TGCGCCACGAGACTAGCGGGGCTCCCTGACAATGAGCAGTTCTTC
TRBV6-5	TRBJ2-3	NA	CASSLDTGGIGDTQYF	TGTGCCAGCAGTTTAGATACGGGGGGCATCGGGGATACGCAGTATTTT